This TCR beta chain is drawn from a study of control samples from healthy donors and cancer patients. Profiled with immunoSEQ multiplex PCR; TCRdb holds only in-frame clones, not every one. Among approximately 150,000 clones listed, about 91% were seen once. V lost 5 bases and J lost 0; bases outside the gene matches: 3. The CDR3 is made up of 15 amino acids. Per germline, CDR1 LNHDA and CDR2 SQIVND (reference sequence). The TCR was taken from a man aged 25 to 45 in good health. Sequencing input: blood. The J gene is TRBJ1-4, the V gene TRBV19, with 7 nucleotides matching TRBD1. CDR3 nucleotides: TGTGCCAGTAGTCTCGGACAGGCAACTAATGAAAAACTGTTTTTT. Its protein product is CASSLGQATNEKLFF.